This T cell receptor beta chain was observed in a study of blood T cell repertoires in COVID-19. Germline V CDR1 and CDR2: ENHRY, SYGVKD. J gave up 1 base and V 1 base, and 8 bases lay outside the gene matches. There are 17 residues in the CDR3. TCRdb's copy holds only in-frame clones and misses some; the assay was immunoSEQ multiplex PCR. The sample contains a few hundred thousand clones, 80% to 95% of which appear only once. The specimen sequenced was PBMCs or T cells enriched from blood (not recorded which). The clonotype was recovered from a woman between 35 and 50 years old who had been exposed to COVID-19. J is TRBJ2-5 and V is TRBV10-3; 8 positions match TRBD2. CDR3 loop: CAISEYGGGRVQETQYF. The CDR3 DNA reads as TGTGCCATCAGTGAGTACGGCGGGGGGCGCGTCCAAGAGACCCAGTACTTC.